The rows below give T cell receptor beta chains drawn from one sample of a study of T cells in Graves' hyperthyroidism and ophthalmopathy. TCRdb independently ran MiXCR on the multiplex PCR reads; one entry per CDR3 protein. In the table there are about half a million distinct CDR3 sequences, approximately 23% of which are singletons. The sample taken for sequencing was blood. Receptor source: a woman between 65 and 79 years old with Graves' ophthalmopathy. Each CDR3 is given with its conserved first and last residue. A D gene is named only where the DNA matches it firmly.

d_gene,j_gene,v_gene,CDR3aa
NA,TRBJ1-5,TRBV10-1,CASSGKSGPRNQPQHF
NA,TRBJ2-7,TRBV7-8,CASRPVGEEQYF
NA,TRBJ1-5,TRBV5-1,CASSLAGRSNQPQHF
NA,TRBJ2-1,TRBV20-1,CSARDPSPGGPYNEQFF
NA,TRBJ1-1,TRBV28,CASNPTLGTEAFF
TRBD2,TRBJ2-5,TRBV10-3,CATSLAGGVETQYF
NA,TRBJ1-2,TRBV28,CASSFPFGGGGNYGYTF
NA,TRBJ1-5,TRBV20-1,CSARAPRGEGNQPQHF
TRBD2,TRBJ2-1,TRBV20-1,CSARFPSGASDEQFF
TRBD2,TRBJ2-7,TRBV7-2,CASSLEGLAGGEQYF
NA,TRBJ1-4,TRBV3-1,CASSRRGVGNEKLFF
TRBD2,TRBJ2-1,TRBV15,CATSRGLAGVYNEQFF
NA,TRBJ1-1,TRBV20-1,CSASDRGTTEAFF
NA,TRBJ2-1,TRBV2,CARQGRGDSEQFF
NA,TRBJ2-7,TRBV3-1,CASSQASGVGYEQYF
NA,TRBJ2-1,TRBV14,CASSYKPELVQFF
NA,TRBJ1-2,TRBV18,CASSPADLAGYTF
NA,TRBJ1-4,TRBV27,CASKNPSEKLFF
NA,TRBJ1-6,TRBV6-5,CASSYSTASSYNSPFHF
NA,TRBJ2-4,TRBV12-3/TRBV12-4,CASSTGTKNIQYF
TRBD2,TRBJ2-7,TRBV11-2,CASSSGLAGGSEQYF
TRBD2,TRBJ2-7,TRBV3-1,CASSQSGSVYEQYF
TRBD1,TRBJ2-3,TRBV12-3/TRBV12-4,CASSLPSSGTGEKDTQYF
NA,TRBJ2-1,TRBV11-2,CASSSTHYNEQFF
NA,TRBJ1-4,TRBV28,CASSVTQTGKNEKLFF
NA,TRBJ2-6,TRBV6-1,CATVFSGGANVLTF
NA,TRBJ2-5,TRBV7-3,CASSRGQGETQYF
TRBD2,TRBJ2-7,TRBV7-2,CASSLRVLAGAREQYF
TRBD2,TRBJ2-1,TRBV2,CASSRLAGSYNEQFF
NA,TRBJ2-5,TRBV3-1,CASSQGTFSGVEYF
NA,TRBJ1-2,TRBV20-1,CSATGSDGYTF
NA,TRBJ1-6,TRBV6-1,CASSVSLTNSPLHF
TRBD1,TRBJ1-5,TRBV27,CASSSTPGQGTHSNQPQHF
NA,TRBJ2-1,TRBV11-3,CASSPDRPRNNEQFF
NA,TRBJ2-1,TRBV7-2,CASSLAVGMYNEQFF
NA,TRBJ1-3,TRBV10-1,CASSESGSNTIYF
TRBD1,TRBJ2-2,TRBV4-1,CASSRGTGGDTGELFF
TRBD2,TRBJ2-7,TRBV5-1,CASSKDSGSLYEQYF
TRBD2,TRBJ2-7,TRBV5-1,CASSLGGSAYEQYF
NA,TRBJ2-1,TRBV13,CASQIAVNHNEQFF
NA,TRBJ2-1,TRBV18,CASSPTGQSTYNEQFF
NA,TRBJ1-2,TRBV6-2/TRBV6-3,CASSRQPENYGYTF
NA,TRBJ1-6,TRBV7-2,CASSSPGGASYNSPLHF